These 23 T cell receptor beta chains were sequenced from one sample in a study of CD8 T cells in ankylosing spondylitis. From the 5' RACE reads, TCRdb called clonotypes with MiXCR, one entry per CDR3 protein. Of some 250,000 distinct CDR3 sequences in the sample, roughly a quarter are singletons; the top ten hold around 0.64%. Sequencing was carried out using blood, either unsorted or a sorted T cell fraction (not recorded which). The receptors here all came from a male donor with ankylosing spondylitis or in good health (not recorded which).

The chain has TRBV20-1 and TRBJ1-1, with TRBD1 identical over 8 bases. This CDR3 comprises 14 residues. The V gene's germline CDR1 is DFQATT and CDR2 SNEGSKA (reference sequence). Trimming at V came to 5 bases and at J to 1 base, leaving 6 bases not matched to a gene. The CDR3 here is CSAPTGAENTEAFF. The DNA of the CDR3 is TGCAGTGCTCCGACAGGGGCTGAGAACACTGAAGCTTTCTTT.

The chain recombines TRBV20-1 with TRBJ2-3, with a tentative D call TRBD1 (6 bases). V dropped 4 bases and J dropped 0 bases, with 11 bases sitting between them. The germline CDR1 and CDR2 sequences are DFQATT and SNEGSKA (reference sequence). The CDR3 sequence is 14 residues long. The CDR3 bases are TGCAGTGCTATGAGGGACATTAGCACAGATACGCAGTATTTT. As protein: CSAMRDISTDTQYF.

The gene calls are TRBV6-2 or TRBV6-3 and TRBJ2-7, with D unresolved. V shed 5 bases and J shed 6 bases, with 17 bases lying between them. Germline CDR1 reads MNHEY; CDR2 reads SVGEGT. There are 14 residues in the CDR3. CDR3 coding DNA: TGTGCCAGCAGTACTCCCGGCGGACCGCGCGAGCAGTACTTC. Encoded protein: CASSTPGGPREQYF.

CDR3 protein: CASSRRDRGGTEAFF. CDR3 coding DNA: TGTGCCAGCAGCAGAAGGGACAGGGGAGGGACTGAAGCTTTCTTT. V gene TRBV11-2 combines with J gene TRBJ1-1, with 10 bases matching TRBD1. The CDR3 is made up of 15 amino acids. Trimming at V came to 5 bases and at J to 5 bases, leaving 8 bases not matched to a gene. Germline loops: CDR1 SGHAT, CDR2 FQNNGV.

This clonotype has at least ten counts. The gene calls are TRBV20-1 and TRBJ1-4; D is ambiguous. Germline V gene lookup returns CDR1 DFQATT and CDR2 SNEGSKA (reference sequence). This CDR3 region has 10 residues. V dropped 5 bases and J dropped 8 bases, with 6 bases sitting between them. Here the CDR3 reads CSARREKLFF. Written as DNA, the CDR3 is TGCAGTGCTCGCCGGGAAAAACTGTTTTTT.

This clonotype was counted only a few times. A much larger clonotype is one base distant, so this may be a read error. The V gene is TRBV2, the J gene TRBJ2-7; D gene uncertain. The CDR3 has 11 amino acids. Looked up from germline, CDR1 is SNHLY and CDR2 is FYNNEI. Trimming left V 6 bases short and J 3 bases short, with 6 bases between. The CDR3 bases are TGTGCCAGCAGACAGAGCTACGAGCAGTACTTC. It codes for CASRQSYEQYF.

This clonotype was observed a few times. V gene TRBV3-1 combines with J gene TRBJ1-2, with a weak D call TRBD1 (5 bases). The germline V gene has CDR1 LGHDT and CDR2 YNNKEL (reference sequence). V was pared by 0 bases and J by 8 bases, with 10 bases between. The CDR3 contains 13 residues. The CDR3 reads CASSQDSGDGYTF. As DNA, the CDR3 is TGTGCCAGCAGCCAAGATAGCGGGGACGGCTACACCTTC.

This chain connects TRBV24-1 to TRBJ2-3, with D possibly being TRBD1 (6 bases). Germline V gives CDR1 KGHDR, CDR2 SFDVKD. This CDR3 comprises 14 residues. Trimming took off 4 bases at V and 3 bases at J, with 10 bases between the two ends. CDR3 residues: CATSDPQGTDTQYF. The CDR3 DNA sequence: TGTGCCACCAGTGACCCGCAGGGGACAGATACGCAGTATTTT.

The rearrangement joins TRBV29-1 to TRBJ2-2; D is perhaps TRBD1 or TRBD2 (5 bases each). V was clipped by 7 bases and J by 7 bases, with 16 bases between them. This CDR3 contains 13 residues. Germline-derived CDR1 and CDR2 are SQVTM and ANQGSEA. The CDR3 DNA is TGCAGCGGAGTCAGGGTTGAGGGCGGGGAGCTGTTTTTT. Translation: CSGVRVEGGELFF.

The V gene is TRBV6-5, the J gene TRBJ2-7; TRBD2 agrees at 8 bases. Germline-derived CDR1 and CDR2 are MNHEY and SVGAGI. With 7 bases clipped from V and 3 bases from J, the junction kept 8 bases outside the gene matches. CDR3 size: 14 residues. The CDR3: CASISGGEGYEQYF. Written as DNA, the CDR3 is TGTGCCAGCATTTCCGGGGGGGAAGGCTACGAGCAGTACTTC.

V and J are TRBV2 and TRBJ2-3, with 15 bases aligning to TRBD2. The CDR3 is made up of 18 amino acids. V shed 8 bases, J shed 3 bases, and the junction held 12 bases outside the gene matches. Germline V gene sequence: CDR1 SNHLY, CDR2 FYNNEI. CDR3 loop: CASSRTSGGAVGTDTQYF. The CDR3 DNA follows: TGTGCCAGCTCCCGGACTAGCGGGGGGGCCGTGGGTACAGATACGCAGTATTTT. Variable domain in full (rest from reference TRBV2 and TRBJ2-3): EPEVTQTPSHQVTQMGQEVILRCVPISNHLYFYWYRQILGQKVEFLVSFYNNEISEKSEIFDDQFSVERPDGSNFTLKIRSTKLEDSAMYFCASSRTSGGAVGTDTQYFGPGTRLTVL.

This clonotype was counted between two and nine times. The rearrangement joins TRBV20-1 to TRBJ2-1, with 8 bases that match TRBD2. V lost 0 bases to trimming and J lost 0 bases; unmatched junction nucleotides: 7. This CDR3 has 17 amino acids. Per the germline V gene, CDR1 is DFQATT and CDR2 is SNEGSKA (reference sequence). CDR3 residues: CSARDSAGGSSYNEQFF. DNA of the CDR3: TGCAGTGCTAGAGATTCGGCGGGGGGCAGCTCCTACAATGAGCAGTTCTTC.

This clonotype was found a few times. The V and J genes are TRBV20-1 and TRBJ1-2; no clear D. This CDR3 comprises 15 residues. Germline V gene sequence: CDR1 DFQATT, CDR2 SNEGSKA (reference sequence). With 6 bases removed from V and 5 bases from J, the gap between germline ends came to 22 bases. In DNA, the CDR3 is TGCAGTGCAAAGGGTGGGATAAAAGGAGAGTATGGCTACACCTTC. This encodes CSAKGGIKGEYGYTF.

This clonotype was seen a few times. The chain has TRBV12-3 or TRBV12-4 and TRBJ2-1; D is uncertain. Trimming removed 6 bases from V and 5 bases from J, with 14 bases in between. The CDR3 extends over 14 amino acids. The CDR3 DNA is TGTGCCAGCAGCCGGAACAGTTTAGACAATGAGCAGTTCTTC. Its translation is CASSRNSLDNEQFF.

The V and J genes are TRBV25-1 and TRBJ1-5; TRBD1 is a possible D gene (6 bases). The germline gives CDR1 MGHDK, CDR2 SYGVNS. V gave up 4 bases and J gave up 9 bases, with 16 bases separating them. The CDR3 runs 14 residues. The CDR3 DNA follows: TGTGCCAGCAGTGGCCGCGGGGACACGGTGCCCCAGCATTTT. It translates to CASSGRGDTVPQHF.

CDR3 amino acids: CASSPLAGGRGSTDTQYF. DNA of the CDR3: TGTGCCAGCAGCCCACTAGCGGGGGGACGAGGGAGCACAGATACGCAGTATTTT. The chain combines TRBV5-6 with TRBJ2-3, with TRBD2 identical over 12 bases. This CDR3 has 18 residues. J was trimmed by 0 bases and V by 4 bases; bases with no gene match: 9. Germline lookup yields CDR1 SGHDT and CDR2 YYEEEE.

This clonotype was seen many times. The chain combines TRBV3-1 with TRBJ2-1; D gene unclear. This CDR3 is built from 15 residues. CDR1 and CDR2 from the germline V gene are LGHDT and YNNKEL (reference sequence). Deletions cut 0 bases from V and 5 bases from J, with 11 bases between. For the CDR3, the DNA is TGTGCCAGCAGCCAAGATCTAGTTAGACACAATGAGCAGTTCTTC. Protein sequence: CASSQDLVRHNEQFF.

This clonotype was seen at least ten times. This chain joins TRBV11-2 and TRBJ2-3; maybe TRBD2 (6 bases). V was shortened by 6 bases and J by 6 bases, with 19 bases between the two germline ends. In germline, CDR1 is SGHAT, CDR2 FQNNGV. CDR3 length equals 15 residues. This CDR3 is CASSSGGLGGDTQYF. The CDR3 DNA reads TGTGCCAGCAGTTCCGGGGGACTTGGGGGGGATACGCAGTATTTT.

This clonotype was seen at least ten times. The chain uses TRBV29-1 and TRBJ1-5; a possible D gene is TRBD1 (6 bases). Per germline, CDR1 SQVTM and CDR2 ANQGSEA. V was clipped by 6 bases and J by 3 bases, with 12 bases between them. The CDR3 sequence is 13 residues long. The CDR3: CSVPGDNNQPQHF. The CDR3 DNA is TGCAGCGTCCCGGGGGACAACAATCAGCCCCAGCATTTT.

The V call is TRBV20-1, the J call TRBJ1-2; 9 nucleotides line up with TRBD1. Looked up from germline, CDR1 is DFQATT and CDR2 is SNEGSKA (reference sequence). The CDR3 is made up of 12 amino acids. Trimming cost V 6 bases and J 6 bases; bases outside gene matches: 5. This chain's CDR3 is CSASQGADGYTF. The CDR3 nucleotides are TGCAGTGCCTCACAGGGGGCGGATGGCTACACCTTC.

This clonotype has only a few counts. J is TRBJ1-2 and V is TRBV20-1, with 9 bases aligning to TRBD1. Trimming removed 6 bases from V and 8 bases from J; junction bases left unmatched: 16. The germline V gene has CDR1 DFQATT and CDR2 SNEGSKA (reference sequence). The CDR3 contains 15 residues. DNA for the CDR3: TGCAGTGCCAATAAAGCGGTACAGGGGGCATTAGGCTACACCTTC. It encodes CSANKAVQGALGYTF.

This sequence joins TRBV20-1 and TRBJ2-5, with 7 bases lining up with TRBD1. Germline-derived CDR1 and CDR2 are DFQATT and SNEGSKA (reference sequence). The V and J ends lost 5 bases and 2 bases, in that order; junction bases with no gene match: 11. The CDR3 spans 15 residues. This chain's CDR3 is CSALEGGDPQETQYF. The CDR3 DNA sequence: TGCAGTGCTTTGGAAGGGGGCGACCCACAAGAGACCCAGTACTTC.

This clonotype was recorded many times. The rearrangement uses TRBV27 and TRBJ1-5, with a tentative D call TRBD1 (5 bases). The CDR3 runs 16 residues. CDR1 and CDR2 (germline): MNHEY, SMNVEV (reference sequence). With 7 bases removed from V and 6 bases from J, the gap between germline ends came to 22 bases. CDR3 DNA: TGTGCCAGCAATCTGTCGATGCAGGGTCTCGGTCAGCCCCAGCATTTT. Translated, it gives CASNLSMQGLGQPQHF.